These 25 T cell receptor beta chains were all obtained from the same sample, sequenced in a study of blood T cells in healthy people across ages. A second PCR, run for roughly 7 to 11 cycles, used a sample-barcoded 5' primer plus a J-beta primer mix. In TCRdb, the 5' RACE reads were re-called with MiXCR into one record per CDR3 protein. This sample has 1.5 million to 1.8 million distinct CDR3 sequences; approximately 42% occur once, and the top ten carry 4%. Specimen: blood. These receptors were taken from a woman aged 18-29 years in good health.

The sample holds many counts of this clonotype. This rearrangement joins TRBV4-1 to TRBJ1-2, with D uncertain. The CDR3 runs 14 residues. Germline V gene data show CDR1 as MGHRA and CDR2 as YSYEKL. Deletions cut 3 bases from V and 2 bases from J, with 10 bases between. CDR3 sequence: CASSHPGSNYGYTF. The CDR3 DNA sequence: TGCGCCAGCAGCCATCCAGGATCAAACTATGGCTACACCTTC.

The rearrangement joins TRBV4-3 to TRBJ2-1, with D possibly TRBD2 on 6 matching bases. The V gene lost 4 bases and the J gene lost 6 bases, with 13 bases spanning the gap. CDR3 length equals 14 residues. Germline assignment: CDR1 LGHNA and CDR2 YSLEER. The CDR3 sequence: CASSPERRVNEQFF. The CDR3, as DNA: TGCGCCAGCAGCCCCGAGAGGAGGGTCAATGAGCAGTTCTTC.

In regard to this clonotype: A much more abundant neighbour one base away suggests this may be a read error. The V and J genes are TRBV6-2 or TRBV6-3 and TRBJ2-5; D ambiguous. CDR1 is MNHEY and CDR2 is SVGEGT in the germline V gene. V shed 10 bases and J shed 11 bases, with 20 bases lying between them. The CDR3 contains 12 residues. Here the CDR3 DNA reads TGTGCCAACCGGAGCCACGACAATGAGCAGTACTTC. Its translation is CANRSHDNEQYF.

The CDR3: CSVVEGDTGELFF. The CDR3 DNA sequence: TGCAGCGTTGTAGAGGGGGACACCGGGGAGCTGTTTTTT. The chain links TRBV29-1 to TRBJ2-2; TRBD1 might be the D (6 bases). Germline V CDR1 and CDR2: SQVTM, ANQGSEA. This CDR3 spans 13 amino acids. The V and J ends lost 4 bases and 3 bases respectively, with 9 bases between them.

V usage is TRBV20-1 and J usage is TRBJ1-2; a possible D gene is TRBD1 (6 bases). The CDR3 consists of 16 residues. V lost 2 bases, J lost 2 bases, and 18 bases lay in between. Germline V gene sequence: CDR1 DFQATT, CDR2 SNEGSKA (reference sequence). CDR3 DNA: TGCAGTGCTAGAATGGGGGCCGGCCGAGCGAACTATGGCTACACCTTC. This translates into CSARMGAGRANYGYTF.

The genes are TRBV24-1 and TRBJ2-1, with unresolved D. Trimming left V 3 bases short and J 4 bases short, with 15 bases between. The CDR3 spans 16 residues. The germline V gene encodes CDR1 KGHDR and CDR2 SFDVKD. CDR3 bases: TGTGCCACCAGTGATGGAAGGAAGGCGTGGTACAATGAGCAGTTCTTC. It yields the protein CATSDGRKAWYNEQFF.

This rearrangement joins TRBV20-1 to TRBJ1-1, with unresolved D. The CDR3 covers 15 residues. V shed 0 bases and J shed 1 base, with 12 bases lying between them. Germline V gene lookup returns CDR1 DFQATT and CDR2 SNEGSKA (reference sequence). CDR3 in DNA: TGCAGTGCTAGAGATATACACAGAGGGAACACTGAAGCTTTCTTT. It translates to CSARDIHRGNTEAFF.

As concerns this clonotype: One junction end disagrees with the germline gene, perhaps due to a read error. The J gene is TRBJ2-1, the V gene TRBV4-1, with D maybe TRBD1 (6 bases). The CDR3 contains 14 residues. Per germline, CDR1 MGHRA and CDR2 YSYEKL. The chain's CDR3 is CASSPQTGLAELFF. CDR3 coding DNA: TGCGCCAGCAGCCCTCAGACAGGATTAGCCGAGCTGTTCTTC.

This clonotype was counted ten times or more. The chain couples TRBV12-3 or TRBV12-4 to TRBJ1-1, with TRBD1 as a possible D gene (6 bases). Trimming shortened V by 6 bases and J by 4 bases, and 12 bases separated the two germline ends. The CDR3 contains 13 residues. The CDR3 nucleotides are TGTGCCAGCAGAAACAGGGAGAGCACTGAAGCTTTCTTT. Residues: CASRNRESTEAFF.

This clonotype occurred a few times. V is TRBV3-1 and J is TRBJ1-1; perhaps TRBD1 as D (5 bases). The CDR3 is 12 residues long. CDR1 is LGHDT and CDR2 is YNNKEL in the germline V gene (reference sequence). Between the trimmed V and J ends, which lost 4 bases and 9 bases, there was a span of 12 bases. CDR3 protein: CASSLPQAQAFF. CDR3 DNA sequence: TGTGCCAGCAGCCTTCCACAGGCCCAAGCTTTCTTT.

The chain recombines TRBV14 with TRBJ1-1, with D perhaps matching TRBD1 (6 bases). CDR3 length equals 13 residues. V dropped 2 bases and J dropped 5 bases, with 9 bases sitting between them. Germline CDR1 SGHDN, CDR2 FVKESK. CDR3: CASSQQGKTEAFF. The CDR3 DNA is TGTGCCAGCAGCCAACAGGGGAAAACTGAAGCTTTCTTT. Drawing the rest from reference TRBV14 and TRBJ1-1, the complete variable domain is EAGVTQFPSHSVIEKGQTVTLRCDPISGHDNLYWYRRVMGKEIKFLLHFVKESKQDESGMPNNRFLAERTGGTYSTLKVQPAELEDSGVYFCASSQQGKTEAFFGQGTRLTVV.

The rearrangement uses TRBV13 and TRBJ2-6; D perhaps matches TRBD1 (6 bases). The V gene lost 5 bases and the J gene lost 0 bases, with 8 bases spanning the gap. Germline assignment: CDR1 PRHDT and CDR2 FYEKMQ (reference sequence). This CDR3 spans 15 amino acids. DNA of the CDR3: TGTGCCAGCAGCGACAGGTACTCTGGGGCCAACGTCCTGACTTTC. It translates to CASSDRYSGANVLTF. Combining the CDR3 with reference TRBV13 and TRBJ2-6 gives the whole variable domain AAGVIQSPRHLIKEKRETATLKCYPIPRHDTVYWYQQGPGQDPQFLISFYEKMQSDKGSIPDRFSAQQFSDYHSELNMSSLELGDSALYFCASSDRYSGANVLTFGAGSRLTVL.

This clonotype has a handful of counts. The genes are TRBV5-5 and TRBJ1-1; tentatively, D is TRBD1 (6 bases). Germline V lookup: CDR1 SGHKS, CDR2 YYEKEE (reference sequence). The CDR3 has 13 residues. The germline V and J ends were trimmed by 3 bases and 11 bases, with 17 bases remaining between them. The CDR3 loop is CASSSLETGGAFF. The CDR3 DNA reads TGTGCCAGCAGCTCGTTGGAGACAGGTGGGGCTTTCTTT.

As to this clonotype: The germline gene is not matched at one end of the junction; a read error may be the cause. The chain is built from TRBV4-2 and TRBJ2-1; maybe TRBD2 (5 bases). The germline V gene has CDR1 LGHNA and CDR2 YNFKEQ. The CDR3 totals 18 residues. DNA for the CDR3: TGTGCCGGCAGCCAAGATGGTGCCGTGAGACTAAGGTACAATGAGCAGTTCTTC. Its protein is CAGSQDGAVRLRYNEQFF.

This chain links TRBV6-6 with TRBJ2-5; D is perhaps TRBD2 (6 bases). CDR1 MNHNY and CDR2 SVGAGI come from the germline V gene (reference sequence). The CDR3 extends over 13 amino acids. Trimming removed 8 bases at V and 1 base at J, with 11 bases between. The CDR3 DNA reads TGTGCCAGCCGACGGACTATCCAAGAGACCCAGTACTTC. This sequence encodes CASRRTIQETQYF.

The chain has TRBV5-1 and TRBJ2-1; TRBD1 matches at 8 bases. V dropped 4 bases and J dropped 8; count of bases not matched to a gene: 8. CDR1 and CDR2 (germline): SGHRS, YFSETQ. The CDR3 has 14 amino acids. CDR3 DNA sequence: TGCGCCAGCAGCCCCGGACAGGGCGTCGATGAGCAGTTCTTC. Residues: CASSPGQGVDEQFF.

This clonotype came up a few times. The chain carries TRBV20-1 and TRBJ2-7, with 8 nucleotides matching TRBD1. V lost 3 bases and J lost 6; bases outside the gene matches: 10. Germline loops: CDR1 DFQATT, CDR2 SNEGSKA (reference sequence). This CDR3 region has 14 residues. CDR3 region: CSASPGGVSGEQYF. The CDR3 DNA reads as TGCAGTGCTAGCCCAGGGGGCGTGAGTGGCGAGCAGTACTTC.

This clonotype occurred a few times. J is TRBJ2-7 and V is TRBV7-9; 8 nucleotides agree with TRBD1. The germline CDR1 and CDR2 sequences are SEHNR and FQNEAQ (reference sequence). The CDR3 has 13 amino acids. Trimming removed 7 bases from V and 5 bases from J; junction bases left unmatched: 7. The CDR3 region has the DNA TGTGCCAGCACCAGGACAGGGATGAACGAGCAGTACTTC. Encoded protein: CASTRTGMNEQYF.

V and J are TRBV20-1 and TRBJ2-7, with D perhaps TRBD1 (6 bases). Trimming took off 6 bases at V and 10 bases at J, with 25 bases between the two ends. The CDR3 runs 14 residues. Germline values: CDR1 DFQATT, CDR2 SNEGSKA (reference sequence). CDR3 in DNA: TGCAGTGCCCAAAAGACTCAGGGGAAACGGGATCAGTACTTC. Its translation: CSAQKTQGKRDQYF.

The CDR3 spells CASSLGSGPPYNEQYF. The CDR3 DNA follows: TGTGCCAGCAGCTTAGGTTCAGGACCCCCCTACAATGAGCAGTACTTC. The rearrangement uses TRBV11-1 and TRBJ2-1; D remains unclear. The last part of the DNA fits TRBJ2-7 better; the J call may be wrong. This CDR3 has 16 residues. Germline CDR1 is SGHAT and CDR2 is FQDESV (reference sequence).

This chain connects TRBV7-9 to TRBJ2-1; a weak D match, TRBD1 (6 bases). This CDR3 spans 12 amino acids. The germline CDR1 and CDR2 sequences are SEHNR and FQNEAQ (reference sequence). The CDR3 is CALPGQYNEQFF. The CDR3 DNA sequence: TGTGCTCTACCCGGACAGTACAATGAGCAGTTCTTC.

This clonotype has a handful of counts. The chain has TRBV7-7 and TRBJ2-3; D is perhaps TRBD2 (5 bases). The germline gives CDR1 SSHAT, CDR2 FNYEAQ (reference sequence). The CDR3 runs to 14 residues. The DNA for the CDR3 is TGTGCTACCAGCGACGGGATTAGCACAGATACGCAGTATTTT. Its translation: CATSDGISTDTQYF.

The chain employs TRBV20-1 and TRBJ2-7, with 8 positions matching TRBD1. The CDR3 sequence is 13 residues long. Germline assignment: CDR1 DFQATT and CDR2 SNEGSKA (reference sequence). V dropped 1 base and J dropped 5; count of bases not matched to a gene: 4. The CDR3 protein is CSARGPGGHEQYF. The CDR3 region has the DNA TGCAGTGCTAGAGGCCCAGGGGGCCACGAGCAGTACTTC.

The chain uses TRBV13 and TRBJ2-4; possibly TRBD1 for D (5 bases). The end of the DNA is better explained by TRBJ2-7, so the J call may be wrong. The V gene's germline CDR1 is PRHDT and CDR2 FYEKMQ (reference sequence). This CDR3 is 15 amino acids long. Here the CDR3 DNA reads TGTGCCAGCAGCTTAGGGGTGGGGCCCTTATACGAGCAGTACTTC. Protein: CASSLGVGPLYEQYF.

This clonotype has just a few counts. The chain joins TRBV4-1 to TRBJ2-2; D is unresolved. This CDR3 is built from 15 residues. Trimming stripped 0 bases from V and 3 bases from J, with 8 bases between. Per the germline V gene, CDR1 is MGHRA and CDR2 is YSYEKL. Here the CDR3 DNA reads TGCGCCAGCAGCCAAGACCGCATAGACACCGGGGAGCTGTTTTTT. This encodes CASSQDRIDTGELFF.